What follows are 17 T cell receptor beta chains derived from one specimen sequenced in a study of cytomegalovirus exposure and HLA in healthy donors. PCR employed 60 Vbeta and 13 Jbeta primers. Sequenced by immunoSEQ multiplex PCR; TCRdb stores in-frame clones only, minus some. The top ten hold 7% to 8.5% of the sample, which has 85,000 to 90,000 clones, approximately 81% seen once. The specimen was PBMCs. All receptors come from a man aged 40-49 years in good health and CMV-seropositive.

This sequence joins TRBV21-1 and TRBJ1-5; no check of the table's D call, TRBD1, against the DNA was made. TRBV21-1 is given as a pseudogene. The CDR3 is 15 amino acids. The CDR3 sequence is CASSPQQGAGQPQHF. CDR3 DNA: TGTGCCAGCAGCCCCCAGCAGGGGGCAGGGCAGCCCCAGCATTTT.

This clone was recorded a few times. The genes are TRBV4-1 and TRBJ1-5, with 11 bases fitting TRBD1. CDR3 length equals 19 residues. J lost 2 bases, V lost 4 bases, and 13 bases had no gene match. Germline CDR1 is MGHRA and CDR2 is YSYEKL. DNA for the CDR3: TGCGCCAGCAGCCCCTGGGACAGGGGGTCCATGGGGGGCAATCAGCCCCAGCATTTT. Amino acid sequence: CASSPWDRGSMGGNQPQHF.

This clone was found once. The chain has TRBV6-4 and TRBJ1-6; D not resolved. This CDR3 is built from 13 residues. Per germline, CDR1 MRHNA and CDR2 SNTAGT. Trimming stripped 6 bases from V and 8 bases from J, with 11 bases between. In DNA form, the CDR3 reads TGTGCCAGCAGGGCCGGGAGCGATTCACCCCTCCACTTT. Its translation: CASRAGSDSPLHF.

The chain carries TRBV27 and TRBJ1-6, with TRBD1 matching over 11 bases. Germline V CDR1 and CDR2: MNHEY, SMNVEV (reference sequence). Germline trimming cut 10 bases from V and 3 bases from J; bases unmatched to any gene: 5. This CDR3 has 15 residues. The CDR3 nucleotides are TGTGCCACCTCCGGGACAGGGGGCTATAATTCACCCCTCCACTTT. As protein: CATSGTGGYNSPLHF.

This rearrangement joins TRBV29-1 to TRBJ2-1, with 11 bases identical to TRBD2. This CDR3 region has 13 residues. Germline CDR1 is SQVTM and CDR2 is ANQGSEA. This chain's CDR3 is CSGYETSGVSQFF. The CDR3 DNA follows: TGCAGTGGGTATGAGACTAGCGGGGTCTCCCAGTTCTTC.

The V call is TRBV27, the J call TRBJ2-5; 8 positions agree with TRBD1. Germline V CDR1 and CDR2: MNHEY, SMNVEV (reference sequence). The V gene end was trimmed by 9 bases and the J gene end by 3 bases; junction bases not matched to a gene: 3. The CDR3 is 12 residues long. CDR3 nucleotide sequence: TGTGCCAGTCAGGACAGGGAAGAGACCCAGTACTTC. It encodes CASQDREETQYF.

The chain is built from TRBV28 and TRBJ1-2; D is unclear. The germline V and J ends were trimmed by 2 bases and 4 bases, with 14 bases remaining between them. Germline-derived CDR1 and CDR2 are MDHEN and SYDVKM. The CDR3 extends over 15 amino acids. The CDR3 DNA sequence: TGTGCCAGCAGTTTAGCTGTGGGCGCAGGCTATGGCTACACCTTC. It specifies CASSLAVGAGYGYTF.

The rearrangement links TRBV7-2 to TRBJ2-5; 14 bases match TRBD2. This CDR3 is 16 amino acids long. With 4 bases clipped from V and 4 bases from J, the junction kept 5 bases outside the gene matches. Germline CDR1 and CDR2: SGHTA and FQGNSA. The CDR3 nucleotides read TGTGCCAGCAGCTCGGGACTAGCGGGAGTTGCAGAGACCCAGTACTTC. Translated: CASSSGLAGVAETQYF.

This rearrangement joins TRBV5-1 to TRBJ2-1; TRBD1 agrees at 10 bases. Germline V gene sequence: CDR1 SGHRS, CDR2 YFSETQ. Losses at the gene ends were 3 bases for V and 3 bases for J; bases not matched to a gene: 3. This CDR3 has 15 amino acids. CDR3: CASSSGQGYYNEQFF. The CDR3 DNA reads TGCGCCAGCAGCTCGGGACAGGGGTACTACAATGAGCAGTTCTTC.

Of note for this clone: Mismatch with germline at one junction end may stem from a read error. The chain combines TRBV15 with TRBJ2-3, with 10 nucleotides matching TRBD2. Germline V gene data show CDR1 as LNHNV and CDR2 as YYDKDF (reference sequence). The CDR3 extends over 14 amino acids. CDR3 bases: TGTGCGACCAAAGCGGGAGGGCCGGAAGATACGCAGTATTTT. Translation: CATKAGGPEDTQYF.

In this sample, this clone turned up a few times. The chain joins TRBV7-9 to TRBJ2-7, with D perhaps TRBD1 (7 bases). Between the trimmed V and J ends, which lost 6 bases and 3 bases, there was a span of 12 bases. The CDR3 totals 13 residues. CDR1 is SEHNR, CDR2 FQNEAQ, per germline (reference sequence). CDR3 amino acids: CASREGQSYEQYF. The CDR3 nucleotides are TGTGCCAGCAGGGAGGGACAGAGCTACGAGCAGTACTTC.

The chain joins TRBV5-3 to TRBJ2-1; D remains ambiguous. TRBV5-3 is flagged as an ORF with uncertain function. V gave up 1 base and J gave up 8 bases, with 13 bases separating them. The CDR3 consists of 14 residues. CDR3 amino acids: CARSLYLTRDEQFF. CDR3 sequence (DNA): TGTGCCAGAAGCTTGTATCTTACACGGGATGAGCAGTTCTTC.

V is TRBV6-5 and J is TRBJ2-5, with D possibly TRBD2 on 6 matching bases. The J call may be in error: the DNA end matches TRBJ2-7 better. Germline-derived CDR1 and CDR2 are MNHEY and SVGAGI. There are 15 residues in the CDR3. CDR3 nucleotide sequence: TGTGCCAGCAGTTACATGGCGGGAAGAGCCTACGAGCAGTACTTC. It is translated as CASSYMAGRAYEQYF.

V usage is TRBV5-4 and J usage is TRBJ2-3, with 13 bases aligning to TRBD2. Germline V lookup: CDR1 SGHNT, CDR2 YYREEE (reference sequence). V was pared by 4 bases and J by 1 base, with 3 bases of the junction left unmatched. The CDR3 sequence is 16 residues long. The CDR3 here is CASSPGLAGGTDTQYF. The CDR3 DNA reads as TGTGCCAGCAGCCCCGGACTAGCGGGAGGCACAGATACGCAGTATTTT.

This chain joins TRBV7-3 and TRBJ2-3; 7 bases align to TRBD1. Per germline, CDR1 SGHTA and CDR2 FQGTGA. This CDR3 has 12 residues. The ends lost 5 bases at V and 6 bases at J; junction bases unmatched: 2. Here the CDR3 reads CASSRQGDTQYF. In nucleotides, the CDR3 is TGTGCCAGCAGCCGACAGGGTGATACGCAGTATTTT.

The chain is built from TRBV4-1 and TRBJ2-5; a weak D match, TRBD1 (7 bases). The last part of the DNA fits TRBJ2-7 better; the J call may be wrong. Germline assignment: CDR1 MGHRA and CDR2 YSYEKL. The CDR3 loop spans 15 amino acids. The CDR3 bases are TGCGCCAGCAGCCAAGGTTTGCAGGGGGGCTACGAGCAGTACTTC. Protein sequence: CASSQGLQGGYEQYF.

The CDR3 reads CASSFRLGNNEQFF. CDR3 coding DNA: TGTGCCAGCAGCTTCCGACTAGGAAACAATGAGCAGTTCTTC. The chain links TRBV11-3 to TRBJ2-1; D is perhaps TRBD2 (6 bases). Trimming removed 3 bases at V and 5 bases at J, with 11 bases between. The CDR3 is 14 amino acids. Germline V gene lookup returns CDR1 SGHNT and CDR2 YENEEA.